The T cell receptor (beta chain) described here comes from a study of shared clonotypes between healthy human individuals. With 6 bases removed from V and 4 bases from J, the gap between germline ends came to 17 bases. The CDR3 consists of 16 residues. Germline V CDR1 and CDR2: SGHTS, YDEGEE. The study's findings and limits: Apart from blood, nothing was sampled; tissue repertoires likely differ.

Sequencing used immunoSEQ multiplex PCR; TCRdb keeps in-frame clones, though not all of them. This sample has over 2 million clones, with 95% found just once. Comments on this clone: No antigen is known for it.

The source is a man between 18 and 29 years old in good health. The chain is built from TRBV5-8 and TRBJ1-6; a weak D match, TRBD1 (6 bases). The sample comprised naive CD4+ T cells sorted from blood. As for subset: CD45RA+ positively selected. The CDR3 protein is CASNDGQKAYNSPLHF. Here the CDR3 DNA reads TGTGCCAGCAACGACGGACAGAAGGCTTATAATTCACCCCTCCACTTT.